Each of the 18 T cell receptor beta chains below was sequenced from the same sample in a study of regulatory T cells in long-lasting Graves disease. Arm-PCR of CDR3 regions and iRepertoire HTBI primers were the basis on which TCR beta libraries were built. One entry per CDR3 protein, called by TCRdb with MiXCR from the multiplex PCR reads. The data contain 400,000 to 550,000 distinct CDR3 sequences, less than 20% of them singletons. The time point was: newly diagnosed GD, antithyroid drugs for less than 3 months. Scientists built the TCR library using RNA that was extracted from PBMCs. The same data also went into a second study, on T cells in Graves' hyperthyroidism and ophthalmopathy.

The sample in question was peripheral blood mononuclear cells (PBMCs), obtained at new diagnosis, from a patient treated with antithyroid drugs. The receptor set was obtained from a woman aged 30 to 39 with Graves disease.

This clonotype has a count of ten or more. The rearrangement uses TRBV6-1 and TRBJ2-1; the match to TRBD1 covers 9 bases. Germline loops: CDR1 MNHNS, CDR2 SASEGT. J lost 1 base, V lost 5 bases, and 6 bases had no gene match. This CDR3 spans 16 amino acids. The CDR3 is CASSTPGQGSYNEQFF. DNA of the CDR3: TGTGCCAGCAGTACTCCGGGACAGGGATCCTACAATGAGCAGTTCTTC.

This clonotype was recorded at least ten times. The chain is built from TRBV27 and TRBJ2-7; weak D call: TRBD2 (5 bases). Germline V gives CDR1 MNHEY, CDR2 SMNVEV (reference sequence). The CDR3 covers 16 residues. V was shortened by 2 bases and J by 3 bases, with 17 bases between the two germline ends. The CDR3 here is CASSLGGLTPFYEQYF. The CDR3 nucleotides read TGTGCCAGCAGTTTAGGAGGCCTCACCCCATTCTACGAGCAGTACTTC.

This clonotype came up many times. The chain employs TRBV5-1 and TRBJ1-2, with D unresolved. The CDR3 extends over 13 amino acids. CDR1 and CDR2 from the germline V gene are SGHRS and YFSETQ. Deletions cut 0 bases from V and 5 bases from J, with 8 bases between. CDR3 residues: CASSLEQSYGYTF. The CDR3, as DNA: TGCGCCAGCAGCTTGGAACAGAGTTATGGCTACACCTTC.

To note about this clonotype: A read error may explain this, as a much larger clone is one base away. The rearrangement links TRBV11-2 to TRBJ1-4, with no clear D. Germline V CDR1 and CDR2: SGHAT, FQNNGV. CDR3 length: 15 amino acids. The CDR3 bases are TGTACCAGCAGCTTAGAAGGGTTCGAAGAAGAAAAACTGTTTTTT. Amino acids: CTSSLEGFEEEKLFF.

This clonotype was observed at least ten times. This chain links TRBV6-2 or TRBV6-3 with TRBJ2-3; D remains ambiguous. This CDR3 region has 12 residues. Germline lookup yields CDR1 MNHEY and CDR2 SVGEGT. V lost 5 bases, J lost 1 base, and 4 bases lay in between. CDR3 protein: CASSRGTDTQYF. The CDR3 region has the DNA TGTGCCAGCAGTCGAGGCACAGATACGCAGTATTTT.

This clonotype was observed many times. This chain links TRBV19 with TRBJ2-7; D is possibly TRBD2 (6 bases). Looked up from germline, CDR1 is LNHDA and CDR2 is SQIVND (reference sequence). Trimming took 3 bases from V and 0 from J, leaving 15 bases between them. This CDR3 region has 16 residues. The CDR3 region is CASSMQPGASSYEQYF. CDR3 nucleotide sequence: TGTGCCAGTAGTATGCAACCGGGAGCCAGCTCCTACGAGCAGTACTTC.

Ten or more counts support this clonotype. J is TRBJ2-1 and V is TRBV20-1; possibly TRBD1 for D (6 bases). Germline-derived CDR1 and CDR2 are DFQATT and SNEGSKA (reference sequence). CDR3 size: 14 residues. Between the trimmed V and J ends, which lost 1 base and 4 bases, there was a span of 11 bases. In DNA, the CDR3 is TGCAGTGCTAGAGGGCGAGGGGGTTACAATGAGCAGTTCTTC. Translated: CSARGRGGYNEQFF.

The V gene is TRBV29-1, the J gene TRBJ2-7; D remains ambiguous. The CDR3 contains 13 residues. The V gene's germline CDR1 is SQVTM and CDR2 ANQGSEA. V lost 3 bases, J lost 0 bases, and 9 bases lay in between. The CDR3: CSVEASSSYEQYF. CDR3 DNA: TGCAGCGTTGAGGCCAGCTCCTCCTACGAGCAGTACTTC.

A few counts support this clonotype. CDR3 nucleotides: TGTGCCAGCAGCCCCGTATTACGGCAGCAGAACCCCTACGAGCAGTACTTC. Translating gives CASSPVLRQQNPYEQYF. The chain uses TRBV7-9 and TRBJ2-7, with no clear D. The CDR3 spans 17 residues. V dropped 5 bases and J dropped 2 bases, with 22 bases sitting between them. CDR1 and CDR2 (germline): SEHNR, FQNEAQ (reference sequence).

In regard to this clonotype: A clone one base away is much larger, so this may be a read error. The J gene is TRBJ1-2, the V gene TRBV27, with TRBD1 as a possible D gene (6 bases). Per the germline V gene, CDR1 is MNHEY and CDR2 is SMNVEV (reference sequence). There are 13 residues in the CDR3. The DNA for the CDR3 is TGTGTCAGCAGTAAGGGGGTTGGGGATGGCTACACCTTC. It yields the protein CVSSKGVGDGYTF.

Comments on this clonotype: A much larger clone differs by one base, so this may be a read error. The chain links TRBV19 to TRBJ2-1, with D hard to call. The CDR3 length is 16 residues. Trimming stripped 0 bases from V and 6 bases from J, with 15 bases between. The germline V gene has CDR1 LNHDA and CDR2 SQIVND (reference sequence). The CDR3 sequence is CASSIDRGNGFNEQFF. The CDR3 region has the DNA TGTGCCAGTAGTATAGATCGAGGTAATGGGTTCAATGAGCAGTTCTTC.

This clonotype was picked up many times. The chain has TRBV5-1 and TRBJ1-4; D is perhaps TRBD1 (6 bases). With 4 bases removed from V and 3 bases from J, the gap between germline ends came to 13 bases. Germline CDR1 and CDR2: SGHRS and YFSETQ. This CDR3 comprises 15 residues. The chain's CDR3 is CASSVWGQPNEKLFF. CDR3 sequence (DNA): TGCGCCAGCAGCGTATGGGGACAACCTAATGAAAAACTGTTTTTT. The whole variable domain, remainder taken from reference TRBV5-1 and TRBJ1-4, is KAGVTQTPRYLIKTRGQQVTLSCSPISGHRSVSWYQQTPGQGLQFLFEYFSETQRNKGNFPGRFSGRQFSNSRSEMNVSTLELGDSALYLCASSVWGQPNEKLFFGSGTQLSVL.

This clonotype was seen ten or more times. The chain employs TRBV27 and TRBJ2-7; a possible D gene is TRBD2 (7 bases). The CDR3 is 13 residues long. Trimming removed 6 bases at V and 1 base at J, with 10 bases between. Germline CDR1 MNHEY, CDR2 SMNVEV (reference sequence). CDR3 nucleotide sequence: TGTGCCAGCAGAGGGGGGGTTTCCTACGAGCAGTACTTC. This sequence encodes CASRGGVSYEQYF.

This chain uses TRBV19 with TRBJ1-2; 8 bases agree with TRBD1. CDR1 and CDR2 (germline): LNHDA, SQIVND (reference sequence). Trimming cost V 5 bases and J 3 bases; bases outside gene matches: 8. The CDR3 is made up of 15 amino acids. CDR3 in amino acids: CASSPSDRVDYGYTF. CDR3 sequence (DNA): TGTGCCAGTAGTCCTTCGGACAGGGTTGACTATGGCTACACCTTC.

There are many counts of this clonotype. The CDR3: CASSLLRALDTQYF. The CDR3 region has the DNA TGTGCCAGCAGCTTGCTGAGGGCCCTAGATACGCAGTATTTT. This sequence joins TRBV5-5 and TRBJ2-3, with D perhaps matching TRBD2 (5 bases). The CDR3 is made up of 14 amino acids. Germline-derived CDR1 and CDR2 are SGHKS and YYEKEE (reference sequence). Trimming stripped 1 base from V and 5 bases from J, with 11 bases between.

This clonotype was counted only a few times. J is TRBJ1-2 and V is TRBV5-1; D gene ambiguous. V lost 1 base to trimming and J lost 4 bases, with 8 bases between them. Germline V gives CDR1 SGHRS, CDR2 YFSETQ. The CDR3 is made up of 13 amino acids. CDR3 DNA sequence: TGCGCCAGCAGCTTGACGGCAAGCTATGGCTACACCTTC. This gives the protein CASSLTASYGYTF.

The chain recombines TRBV5-1 with TRBJ2-7, with D unclear. The CDR3 length is 12 residues. V was pared by 0 bases and J by 5 bases, with 6 bases between. Germline-derived CDR1 and CDR2 are SGHRS and YFSETQ. In DNA, the CDR3 is TGCGCCAGCAGCTTGGTAGACGACGAGCAGTACTTC. It codes for CASSLVDDEQYF. Complete variable domain (other parts from reference TRBV5-1 and TRBJ2-7): KAGVTQTPRYLIKTRGQQVTLSCSPISGHRSVSWYQQTPGQGLQFLFEYFSETQRNKGNFPGRFSGRQFSNSRSEMNVSTLELGDSALYLCASSLVDDEQYFGPGTRLTVT.

This clonotype was picked up many times. The genes are TRBV7-8 and TRBJ1-1; D gene uncertain. The CDR3 is 16 amino acids. Trimming left V 1 base short and J 3 bases short, with 15 bases between. In germline, CDR1 is SGHVS, CDR2 FQNEAQ. The CDR3 loop is CASSLGGFYRDTEAFF. CDR3 DNA sequence: TGTGCCAGCAGCTTAGGAGGCTTCTACCGGGACACTGAAGCTTTCTTT.